This T cell receptor (beta chain) appears in the sequencing data of a study of T cell responses to AZD1222 COVID-19 vaccine. General study results and limits: Repertoires were obtained only post-peak T cell response. It should be noted that donors were predominantly white British and more often female, and clonal diversity was possibly underestimated. At 160-218 and 743-854, vaccine-associated CD4 TCRs were dominant, and they spanned spike.

Produced via immunoSEQ multiplex PCR; TCRdb's table is partial and in-frame only. The table lists 150,000 or so clones, 90% to 95% of them singletons. The CDR3 consists of 17 residues. CDR1 is SGHAT, CDR2 FQNNGV, per germline. Unmatched junction bases numbered 10, after V lost 4 bases and J lost 6 bases. With regard to this clone: Its matching antigen is unknown.

The material sequenced was peripheral blood, taken on day 0 of AZD1222 vaccination. The receptor comes from an adult in good health. The rearrangement uses TRBV11-2 and TRBJ2-1; 12 bases map to TRBD1. The CDR3 protein is CASSSISGTGGRNEQFF. CDR3 sequence (DNA): TGTGCCAGCAGCTCAATTTCCGGGACAGGGGGCCGCAATGAGCAGTTCTTC.